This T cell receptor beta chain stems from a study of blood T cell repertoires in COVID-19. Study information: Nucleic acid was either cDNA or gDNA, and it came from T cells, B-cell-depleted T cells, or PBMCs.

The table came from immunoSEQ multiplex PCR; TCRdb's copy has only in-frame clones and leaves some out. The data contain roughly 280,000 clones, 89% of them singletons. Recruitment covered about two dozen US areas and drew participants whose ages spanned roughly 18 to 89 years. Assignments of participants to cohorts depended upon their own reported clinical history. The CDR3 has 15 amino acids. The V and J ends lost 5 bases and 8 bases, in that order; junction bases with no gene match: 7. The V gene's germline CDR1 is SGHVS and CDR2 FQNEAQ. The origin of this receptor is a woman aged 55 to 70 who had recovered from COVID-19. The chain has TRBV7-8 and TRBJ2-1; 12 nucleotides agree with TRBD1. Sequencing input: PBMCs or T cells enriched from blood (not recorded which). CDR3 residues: CASSPGQGAHDEQFF. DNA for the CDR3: TGTGCCAGCAGCCCGGGACAGGGGGCGCATGATGAGCAGTTCTTC.